What follows are 3 T cell receptor beta chains derived from one specimen sequenced in a study of cytomegalovirus exposure and HLA in healthy donors. PCR used 60 Vbeta primers and 13 Jbeta primers. The method was immunoSEQ multiplex PCR; TCRdb's version includes in-frame clones alone and lacks a portion of them. Here the sample spans about 250,000 clones, approximately 70% being singletons. Material: PBMCs. The receptors here all came from a female donor in good health and CMV-seronegative.

This sequence joins TRBV10-2 and TRBJ1-1; unclear D gene. CDR3 size: 15 residues. Trimming took 3 bases from V and 2 from J, leaving 13 bases between them. Germline CDR1 reads WSHSY; CDR2 reads SAAADI. The CDR3 is CASSDDSLGNTEAFF. CDR3 DNA sequence: TGCGCCAGCAGTGACGACTCTCTCGGCAACACTGAAGCTTTCTTT.

This clone was seen only a few times. The gene calls are TRBV2 and TRBJ2-1; 9 nucleotides agree with TRBD2. The CDR3 covers 15 residues. The V gene's germline CDR1 is SNHLY and CDR2 FYNNEI. J lost 1 base, V lost 7 bases, and 5 bases had no gene match. The CDR3 here is CASTREGGSYNEQFF. The CDR3, as DNA: TGTGCCAGCACGCGGGAGGGGGGTTCCTACAATGAGCAGTTCTTC.

This clone came up a few times. The chain uses TRBV5-1 and TRBJ2-7; D gene unclear. V lost 2 bases and J 3 bases, leaving 9 bases between the germline ends. The CDR3 extends over 13 amino acids. The germline V gene has CDR1 SGHRS and CDR2 YFSETQ. As DNA, the CDR3 is TGCGCCAGCAGCTTTGGCAGGCTCTACGAGCAGTACTTC. It codes for CASSFGRLYEQYF.